The source of this TCR beta chain is a study of CD8+CD57+ T cells in acquired aplastic anemia. Patients sequenced had flow cytometry evidence of CD8+CD57+ cell expansion. Profiling of TCR beta VDJ combinations and CDR3 sequences used genomic DNA as template. TCRdb itself ran the reads through MiXCR, one entry per CDR3 protein. Altogether 250,000 to 350,000 distinct CDR3 sequences are present, 50% to 65% being singletons, with the ten largest covering around 1.3%. V was pared by 9 bases and J by 5 bases, with 7 bases of the junction left unmatched. CDR3 length equals 13 residues. Germline CDR1 is ENHRY and CDR2 is SYGVKD.

The receptor was derived from a human donor with aplastic anemia. The chain couples TRBV10-3 to TRBJ2-5; 9 bases match TRBD2. Sequenced sample: sorted CD4+, CD8+, or CD8+CD57+ T cells (not recorded which) from PBMCs. The chain's CDR3 is CAIQAGGEETQYF. CDR3 sequence (DNA): TGTGCCATTCAAGCGGGAGGTGAGGAGACCCAGTACTTC.